The clone carrying this TCR beta chain was recorded only once. The antigen remains undetermined. The PCR had 60 Vbeta and 13 Jbeta primers. Repertoires were generated with immunoSEQ multiplex PCR, while TCRdb's copy carries only in-frame clones and drops some. The sample carries some 130,000 clones, just over 70% recorded once. This CDR3 contains 16 residues. Trimming pared 4 bases from V and 2 bases from J, leaving 17 bases between. Germline V gene sequence: CDR1 SGHNT, CDR2 YYREEE (reference sequence). The data stem from a study of cytomegalovirus exposure and HLA in healthy donors. The wider study: Earlier work reported roughly 120 million unique TCR beta sequences from about 200 million T cells.

Study-wide points: Segments of the TCR beta V type were, in most cases, productive about 90% or about 30% of the time in an earlier analysis. A later analysis showed HLA-associated TCR beta chains outstripping equally common others in clonal expansion. Later analysis identified 16,951 TCR beta sequences associated with HLA alleles, using a false discovery rate threshold of 0.05.

Sample: PBMCs. The origin of this receptor is a woman aged 55 to 70 in good health and CMV-seropositive. V and J are TRBV5-4 and TRBJ2-3; a weak D match, TRBD1 (6 bases). The chain's CDR3 is CASSVFRGSSTDTQYF. The DNA for the CDR3 is TGTGCCAGCAGCGTTTTCAGGGGTAGTTCCACAGATACGCAGTATTTT.